This passage covers 30 T cell receptor beta chains from one sample sequenced in a study of resident and recirculating memory T cells in vitiligo. The table came from immunoSEQ multiplex PCR; TCRdb's copy has only in-frame clones and leaves some out. The sample yields tens of thousands of clones, just over 90% seen once. Source material: blood. The origin of the receptors is a male donor with vitiligo.

The chain carries TRBV28 and TRBJ2-1; 8 positions agree with TRBD2. The V segment lost 4 bases and the J segment 5 bases; nucleotides outside the gene matches: 10. CDR1 and CDR2 (germline): MDHEN, SYDVKM. The CDR3 is 16 amino acids. The CDR3 region is CASSSSAGERHNEQFF. CDR3 coding DNA: TGTGCCAGCAGTTCGTCAGCGGGAGAGAGACACAATGAGCAGTTCTTC. Full variable domain (remainder filled in from reference TRBV28 and TRBJ2-1): DVKVTQSSRYLVKRTGEKVFLECVQDMDHENMFWYRQDPGLGLRLIYFSYDVKMKEKGDIPEGYSVSREKKERFSLILESASTNQTSMYLCASSSSAGERHNEQFFGPGTRLTVL.

The chain links TRBV7-6 to TRBJ2-2; D remains ambiguous. Germline V gene data show CDR1 as SGHVS and CDR2 as FNYEAQ. The germline V and J ends were trimmed by 0 bases and 0 bases, with 2 bases remaining between them. The CDR3 spans 14 residues. This CDR3 reads CASSLAANTGELFF. CDR3 nucleotides: TGTGCCAGCAGCTTAGCCGCGAACACCGGGGAGCTGTTTTTT.

The CDR3 nucleotides read TGTGCCAGCACCCTCCACGAGCAGTACTTC. Translated, it gives CASTLHEQYF. V is TRBV6-7 and J is TRBJ2-7, with D unresolved. TRBV6-7 is an ORF, and what it does is uncertain. This CDR3 spans 10 amino acids. Trimming pared 7 bases from V and 5 bases from J, leaving 6 bases between.

V usage is TRBV7-2 and J usage is TRBJ2-5, with 7 bases lining up with TRBD1. Per germline, CDR1 SGHTA and CDR2 FQGNSA. CDR3 length equals 14 residues. The V segment lost 5 bases and the J segment 0 bases; nucleotides outside the gene matches: 3. Here the CDR3 reads CASSKDRYQETQYF. DNA of the CDR3: TGTGCCAGCAGCAAGGACAGGTACCAAGAGACCCAGTACTTC.

V gene TRBV11-2 combines with J gene TRBJ1-1; TRBD1 might be the D (6 bases). The CDR3 is 16 residues long. The germline V gene encodes CDR1 SGHAT and CDR2 FQNNGV. V shed 3 bases and J shed 6 bases, with 20 bases lying between them. CDR3 sequence reads: CASSFQRGRGHPEAFF. As DNA, the CDR3 is TGTGCCAGCAGCTTTCAGCGGGGAAGGGGACACCCTGAAGCTTTCTTT.

For the CDR3, the DNA is TGTGCCAGCAGTTTATACCCTAGCGGGAGTCGAGAGACCCAGTACTTC. Its translation is CASSLYPSGSRETQYF. The chain carries TRBV27 and TRBJ2-5; TRBD2 matches at 10 bases. V gave up 1 base and J gave up 4 bases; unmatched junction bases: 6. This CDR3 has 16 amino acids. CDR1 is MNHEY and CDR2 is SMNVEV in the germline V gene (reference sequence).

The rearrangement links TRBV5-1 to TRBJ1-4; 7 positions agree with TRBD1. V shed 0 bases and J 5 bases; nucleotides not matched to a gene: 4. Germline CDR1 is SGHRS and CDR2 is YFSETQ. This CDR3 has 15 residues. The chain's CDR3 is CASSLGDSSNEKLFF. In DNA, the CDR3 is TGCGCCAGCAGCTTGGGGGACAGCTCCAATGAAAAACTGTTTTTT.

The rearrangement uses TRBV9 and TRBJ2-2; D is possibly TRBD1 (6 bases). The germline V gene has CDR1 SGDLS and CDR2 YYNGEE. The CDR3 runs 16 residues. V lost 4 bases, J lost 3 bases, and 16 bases lay in between. As DNA, the CDR3 is TGTGCCAGCAGCCCCCGAACGGACAGAGACACCGGGGAGCTGTTTTTT. It codes for CASSPRTDRDTGELFF.

This chain joins TRBV5-1 and TRBJ2-3, with D possibly being TRBD2 (7 bases). The CDR3 is 16 residues long. Germline assignment: CDR1 SGHRS and CDR2 YFSETQ. The germline V and J ends were trimmed by 3 bases and 2 bases, with 16 bases remaining between them. Written as DNA, the CDR3 is TGCGCCAGCAGCTCCTCTTTCCGGGGGGCCACAGATACGCAGTATTTT. Translation gives CASSSSFRGATDTQYF.

V usage is TRBV4-1 and J usage is TRBJ2-1; D is possibly TRBD1 (8 bases). The CDR3 contains 19 residues. V was pared by 4 bases and J by 0 bases, with 22 bases between. Germline CDR1 and CDR2: MGHRA and YSYEKL. The CDR3 nucleotides read TGCGCCAGCAGCCCAAAGCGTCCAGGGGGCGGGAGCTCCTACAATGAGCAGTTCTTC. It specifies CASSPKRPGGGSSYNEQFF.

V usage is TRBV7-2 and J usage is TRBJ2-2, with a possible D match to TRBD1 (6 bases). This CDR3 spans 13 amino acids. Germline V gene sequence: CDR1 SGHTA, CDR2 FQGNSA. V lost 7 bases to trimming and J lost 6 bases, with 12 bases between them. CDR3 DNA: TGTGCCAGCACCTCTACAGGGCCCGGGGAGCTGTTTTTT. It translates to CASTSTGPGELFF.

The V call is TRBV5-1, the J call TRBJ2-2; the match to TRBD2 covers 10 bases. After removal of 4 bases from V and 5 bases from J, the junction contained 8 bases not matched to a gene. CDR1 is SGHRS and CDR2 is YFSETQ in the germline V gene. CDR3 length equals 16 residues. CDR3 protein: CASSPLAGVGTGELFF. The CDR3 DNA follows: TGCGCCAGCAGCCCCCTAGCGGGAGTTGGGACCGGGGAGCTGTTTTTT.

The chain joins TRBV6-1 to TRBJ1-1; D gene ambiguous. The V gene's germline CDR1 is MNHNS and CDR2 SASEGT. This CDR3 has 12 amino acids. Trimming removed 6 bases from V and 5 bases from J, with 10 bases in between. The CDR3 reads CASRPPLTEAFF. For the CDR3, the DNA is TGTGCCAGCAGGCCGCCCCTAACTGAAGCTTTCTTT.

V gene TRBV30 combines with J gene TRBJ1-4; possible D gene TRBD1, 5 bases. The CDR3 is made up of 14 amino acids. The V and J ends lost 0 bases and 10 bases respectively, with 15 bases between them. The germline V gene has CDR1 GTSNPN and CDR2 SVGIG (reference sequence). The CDR3, as DNA: TGTGCCTGGAGTGTAGTAGGGGCTAGCGGAAAACTGTTTTTT. Translation gives CAWSVVGASGKLFF.

V usage is TRBV6-1 and J usage is TRBJ1-4, with a possible D match to TRBD1 (6 bases). Trimming removed 1 base at V and 8 bases at J, with 8 bases between. The CDR3 contains 13 residues. Germline V lookup: CDR1 MNHNS, CDR2 SASEGT. The CDR3 DNA follows: TGTGCCAGCAGTGAAGAAAGGGGGGAAAAACTGTTTTTT. Its protein is CASSEERGEKLFF.

This chain connects TRBV2 to TRBJ2-3; TRBD2 matches 7 bases. The CDR3 extends over 14 amino acids. The germline gives CDR1 SNHLY, CDR2 FYNNEI. Trimming took 7 bases from V and 0 from J; bases not matched to a gene: 4. The DNA of the CDR3 is TGTGCCAGCACGGGAGGTGCTAGCACAGATACGCAGTATTTT. Amino acid sequence: CASTGGASTDTQYF.

The chain recombines TRBV28 with TRBJ2-5, with TRBD2 matching 9 bases. There are 15 residues in the CDR3. Unmatched junction bases numbered 8, after V lost 7 bases and J lost 2 bases. CDR1 MDHEN and CDR2 SYDVKM come from the germline V gene. DNA of the CDR3: TGTGCCAGCACCCTGAGACTAGCGGAACAAGAGACCCAGTACTTC. Residues: CASTLRLAEQETQYF.

The rearrangement joins TRBV29-1 to TRBJ1-1, with D possibly TRBD1 on 5 matching bases. The CDR3 totals 15 residues. Germline lookup yields CDR1 SQVTM and CDR2 ANQGSEA. The V and J ends lost 7 bases and 0 bases respectively, with 18 bases between them. CDR3 sequence: CSGGAGWGMNTEAFF. CDR3 in DNA: TGCAGCGGCGGGGCAGGGTGGGGGATGAACACTGAAGCTTTCTTT.

This clone has only one observation. The V and J genes are TRBV19 and TRBJ2-6; D perhaps matches TRBD2 (6 bases). CDR1 and CDR2 (germline): LNHDA, SQIVND (reference sequence). This CDR3 has 18 residues. Trimming took 7 bases from V and 0 from J, leaving 19 bases between them. The CDR3 is CASTPTRGLSSGANVLTF. CDR3 coding DNA: TGTGCCAGTACCCCAACCCGGGGACTCAGCTCTGGGGCCAACGTCCTGACTTTC. Using reference TRBV19 and TRBJ2-6 for the parts outside the CDR3, the full variable domain is DGGITQSPKYLFRKEGQNVTLSCEQNLNHDAMYWYRQDPGQGLRLIYYSQIVNDFQKGDIAEGYSVSREKKESFPLTVTSAQKNPTAFYLCASTPTRGLSSGANVLTFGAGSRLTVL.

The chain uses TRBV15 and TRBJ2-7; possible D gene TRBD1, 6 bases. Looked up from germline, CDR1 is LNHNV and CDR2 is YYDKDF (reference sequence). Between the trimmed V and J ends, which lost 1 base and 4 bases, there was a span of 17 bases. The length of the CDR3 is 16 residues. The chain's CDR3 is CATSRVGGGQIYEQYF. DNA of the CDR3: TGTGCCACCAGCAGAGTAGGTGGGGGACAAATATACGAGCAGTACTTC.

The rearrangement uses TRBV2 and TRBJ1-2, with TRBD1 matching 11 bases. CDR1 is SNHLY, CDR2 FYNNEI, per germline. This CDR3 spans 15 amino acids. V shed 5 bases and J 5 bases; nucleotides not matched to a gene: 7. The CDR3 DNA follows: TGTGCCAGCAGTATGGACAGGGGGCAGCTGTATGGCTACACCTTC. It specifies CASSMDRGQLYGYTF.

The genes are TRBV4-1 and TRBJ2-7; D uncertain. Germline CDR1 reads MGHRA; CDR2 reads YSYEKL. The CDR3 consists of 14 residues. Trimming took off 4 bases at V and 4 bases at J, with 14 bases between the two ends. The CDR3: CASSRLITTYEQYF. The DNA for the CDR3 is TGCGCCAGCAGCCGATTAATTACTACTTACGAGCAGTACTTC.

Of note for this clone: One junction end does not reproduce the germline sequence, and a read error may be involved. The rearrangement uses TRBV18 and TRBJ2-6; a possible D gene is TRBD1 (6 bases). Germline CDR1 reads KGHSH; CDR2 reads LQKENI. The CDR3 is 16 amino acids. This CDR3 is CASSTPQGTGANVLTF. In nucleotides, the CDR3 is TGTGCCAGCTCAACACCACAGGGTACTGGGGCCAACGTCCTGACTTTC.

The rearrangement joins TRBV19 to TRBJ1-5; possible D gene TRBD1, 5 bases. Germline CDR1 LNHDA, CDR2 SQIVND (reference sequence). The CDR3 length is 15 residues. V lost 2 bases to trimming and J lost 7 bases, with 15 bases between them. The CDR3 DNA is TGTGCCAGTAGTATAACAGGTGGCGCAGGGCAGCCCCAGCATTTT. As protein: CASSITGGAGQPQHF.

CDR3 DNA: TGTGCCAGCAGCCCAGGAGGAGCGGGAGATGGCTACACCTTC. Translation gives CASSPGGAGDGYTF. The chain uses TRBV7-9 and TRBJ1-2; D remains ambiguous. There are 14 residues in the CDR3. Looked up from germline, CDR1 is SEHNR and CDR2 is FQNEAQ (reference sequence). V dropped 5 bases and J dropped 6 bases, with 16 bases sitting between them.

The CDR3 reads CAWSDTSATQYF. DNA of the CDR3: TGTGCCTGGAGCGATACTAGCGCTACGCAGTATTTT. The chain joins TRBV30 to TRBJ2-3, with 7 nucleotides matching TRBD2. Trimming removed 3 bases from V and 8 bases from J; junction bases left unmatched: 5. The CDR3 consists of 12 residues. CDR1 GTSNPN and CDR2 SVGIG come from the germline V gene (reference sequence).

The V gene is TRBV4-2, the J gene TRBJ2-2; 10 nucleotides align to TRBD2. CDR3 length: 17 residues. The trim removed 0 bases at V and 6 bases at J, leaving 7 bases unmatched. Germline V gives CDR1 LGHNA, CDR2 YNFKEQ. Here the CDR3 reads CASSQEGAGGHPGELFF. The CDR3 DNA reads as TGTGCCAGCAGCCAAGAGGGAGCGGGAGGGCACCCCGGGGAGCTGTTTTTT.

V usage is TRBV7-2 and J usage is TRBJ1-1; the D gene is possibly TRBD1 (6 bases). Germline CDR1 and CDR2: SGHTA and FQGNSA. V dropped 3 bases and J dropped 4 bases, with 18 bases sitting between them. CDR3 length equals 16 residues. The CDR3 is CASSLRLTQGGTEAFF. The CDR3, as DNA: TGTGCCAGCAGCTTGAGACTCACCCAAGGGGGCACTGAAGCTTTCTTT.

The gene calls are TRBV18 and TRBJ2-5; 7 nucleotides align to TRBD1. The CDR3 extends over 16 amino acids. In germline, CDR1 is KGHSH, CDR2 LQKENI. V trimming: 5 bases; J trimming: 2 bases; junction bases outside the gene matches: 11. CDR3 in DNA: TGTGCCAGCTCAAGACAGGGCCGGACAGCTCAAGAGACCCAGTACTTC. Residues: CASSRQGRTAQETQYF. The full variable domain, rest sourced from reference TRBV18 and TRBJ2-5, is NAGVMQNPRHLVRRRGQEARLRCSPMKGHSHVYWYRQLPEEGLKFMVYLQKENIIDESGMPKERFSAEFPKEGPSILRIQQVVRGDSAAYFCASSRQGRTAQETQYFGPGTRLLVL.

This clone came up once. This chain connects TRBV2 to TRBJ2-3; a possible D gene is TRBD2 (5 bases). The V and J ends lost 3 bases and 0 bases respectively, with 7 bases between them. The CDR3 contains 14 residues. Germline lookup yields CDR1 SNHLY and CDR2 FYNNEI. The CDR3 is CASSDRTSTDTQYF. The CDR3 DNA follows: TGTGCCAGCAGTGACCGGACTAGCACAGATACGCAGTATTTT.